Listed below are T cell receptor beta chains from one sample, sequenced in a study of siplizumab effects on memory and regulatory T cells. The data were produced by immunoSEQ multiplex PCR, yet TCRdb's version contains in-frame clones alone and is incomplete. The sample includes approximately 9,500 clones, around 45% of them seen just once. Their antigens are not known. Sequencing was done on a sample of CFSE-low (dividing) CD4+ T cells sorted from an allogeneic mixed lymphocyte reaction. The receptors here all came from a human donor in good health; the cells came from an allogeneic mixed lymphocyte reaction. Each CDR3 is given with its conserved first and last residue. The D gene is left open where the match is weak. Clone size, where shown, is once, few, many, or a class for clones that have expanded.

>TRBV7-2|-|-|TRBJ2-4
TGTGCCAGCAGCTCAGGAGCCAAAAACATTCAGTACTTC
CASSSGAKNIQYF
>TRBV7-3|-|-|TRBJ1-2
TGTGCCAGCAGCTTAACGTCAAGAGGGGGCTACACCTTC
CASSLTSRGGYTF
>TRBV5-4|-|-|TRBJ1-3
TGTGCCAGCAGCCCTCGGGGTGGATTTCTAAACACCATATATTTT
CASSPRGGFLNTIYF
>TRBV18|-|-|TRBJ1-1
TGTGCCAGCTCACCACAGGCCACCCAAGGGGAAGCTTTCTTT
CASSPQATQGEAFF
>TRBV7-9|-|-|TRBJ2-5
TGTGCCAGCAGCTTAACGAGGGGGGCCCAAGAGACCCAGTACTTC
CASSLTRGAQETQYF
>TRBV27|TRBD1|few|TRBJ2-7
TGTGCCAGCAGCCCCTTTAAGGACAGGGGAATTGGGCAGTACTTC
CASSPFKDRGIGQYF
>TRBV6-5|TRBD1|few|TRBJ1-1
TGTGCCAGCGTCAGGGGGTCTCAAGCTTTCTTT
CASVRGSQAFF
>TRBV6-1|TRBD2|-|TRBJ2-1
TGTGCCAGCAGTGAATTAACTAGCGGGAGTGGGGCTGAGCAGTTCTTC
CASSELTSGSGAEQFF
>TRBV6-5|-|-|TRBJ2-2
TGTGCCAGCAGTTGGCAGGAGGGCCCGAACACCGGGGAGCTGTTTTTT
CASSWQEGPNTGELFF
>TRBV5-4|TRBD1|medium-sized|TRBJ1-2
TGTGCCAGCAGCTTACAACAGGGGAGGGAAAGCTACACCTTC
CASSLQQGRESYTF
>TRBV19|TRBD1|-|TRBJ1-6
TGTGCCAGTCAACGACAGGGGGCTAATAATTCACCCCTCCACTTT
CASQRQGANNSPLHF
>TRBV18|-|few|TRBJ1-5
TGTGCCAGCTCACCAACAGGGCGTCAGCCCCAGCATTTT
CASSPTGRQPQHF
>TRBV30|-|-|TRBJ2-7
TGTGCCTGGAGTGTACAGGCTACGCCGTACTTC
CAWSVQATPYF
>TRBV6-6|TRBD2|-|TRBJ2-2
TGTGCCAGCAGGCCGGGACTAGCGATCACCGGGGAGCTGTTTTTT
CASRPGLAITGELFF
>TRBV5-4|-|medium-sized|TRBJ2-7
TGTGCCAGCAGCTTGAAGGCCACCTACGAGCAGTACTTC
CASSLKATYEQYF
>TRBV4-1|-|-|TRBJ2-1
TGCGCCAGCAGCCAAGATTTGGTAACGAGGGCGCGTGAGCAGTTCTTC
CASSQDLVTRAREQFF
>TRBV6-5|TRBD2|few|TRBJ2-3
TGTGCCAGCAAAGTCGGGACTAGCGTCACAGATACGCAGTATTTT
CASKVGTSVTDTQYF
>TRBV7-2|-|few|TRBJ1-5
TGTGCCAGCAGCCTCAGAGGAGGGCAGCCCCAGCATTTT
CASSLRGGQPQHF
>TRBV25-1|-|-|TRBJ2-7
TGTGCCAGCAGTGGAGGGTTTTATATGTTTTCCGAGCAGTACTTC
CASSGGFYMFSEQYF
>TRBV28|-|few|TRBJ2-3
TGTGCCAGCACCCCGGCCGTCGGGGGCACAGATACGCAGTATTTT
CASTPAVGGTDTQYF
>TRBV9|TRBD2|-|TRBJ2-1
TGTGCCAGCAGCGTAGCGGGGAGGGAGTACAATGAGCAGTTCTTC
CASSVAGREYNEQFF
>TRBV11-2|-|-|TRBJ1-1
TGTGCCAGCAGCCCAAGGATAAACCGAGGCACTGAAGCTTTCTTT
CASSPRINRGTEAFF
>TRBV5-6|TRBD1|-|TRBJ2-5
TGTGCCAGCAGCCGACAGGGGGGGTACAAAGAGACCCAGTACTTC
CASSRQGGYKETQYF
>TRBV10-1|TRBD2|-|TRBJ2-2
TGCGCCAGCAGTGACCTACTAGCGGGAGGCGATACGAACACCGGGGAGCTGTTTTTT
CASSDLLAGGDTNTGELFF
>TRBV10-3|-|-|TRBJ2-3
TGTGCCATCAGTGCCGGGGAGAAGACAGATACGCAGTATTTT
CAISAGEKTDTQYF
>TRBV29-1|-|-|TRBJ1-2
TGCAGCGTTGAAGATCAAAGACGAGGAAATGGCTACACCTTC
CSVEDQRRGNGYTF
>TRBV2|-|-|TRBJ1-2
TGTGCCAGCAAGGCCGAGGGCAGTCCAAACTATGGCTACACCTTC
CASKAEGSPNYGYTF
>TRBV4-2|-|-|TRBJ2-3
TGTGCCAGCAGAACCGGCGGGCGGAGGAGAACAGATACGCAGTATTTT
CASRTGGRRRTDTQYF
>TRBV5-8|-|large|TRBJ2-4
TGTGCCAGCAGCCTCCTTTGGAGGGGTCGGGGGAACATTCAGTACTTC
CASSLLWRGRGNIQYF
>TRBV14|-|-|TRBJ2-2
TGTGCCAGCAGCCCCCACCAAGGGGGGACCGGGGAGCTGTTTTTT
CASSPHQGGTGELFF
>TRBV27|-|-|TRBJ2-1
TGTGCCAGCAGCGTAGGGGCTAGCCGGGGATATGAGCAGTTCTTC
CASSVGASRGYEQFF
>TRBV4-2|-|once|TRBJ1-6
TGTGCCAGCAGCCAAGAACCGGGCCCAGATAATTCACCCCTCCACTTT
CASSQEPGPDNSPLHF
>TRBV28|TRBD1|few|TRBJ2-7
TGTGCCAGCAGGCGGGACAGGGGAAACTACGAGCAGTACTTC
CASRRDRGNYEQYF